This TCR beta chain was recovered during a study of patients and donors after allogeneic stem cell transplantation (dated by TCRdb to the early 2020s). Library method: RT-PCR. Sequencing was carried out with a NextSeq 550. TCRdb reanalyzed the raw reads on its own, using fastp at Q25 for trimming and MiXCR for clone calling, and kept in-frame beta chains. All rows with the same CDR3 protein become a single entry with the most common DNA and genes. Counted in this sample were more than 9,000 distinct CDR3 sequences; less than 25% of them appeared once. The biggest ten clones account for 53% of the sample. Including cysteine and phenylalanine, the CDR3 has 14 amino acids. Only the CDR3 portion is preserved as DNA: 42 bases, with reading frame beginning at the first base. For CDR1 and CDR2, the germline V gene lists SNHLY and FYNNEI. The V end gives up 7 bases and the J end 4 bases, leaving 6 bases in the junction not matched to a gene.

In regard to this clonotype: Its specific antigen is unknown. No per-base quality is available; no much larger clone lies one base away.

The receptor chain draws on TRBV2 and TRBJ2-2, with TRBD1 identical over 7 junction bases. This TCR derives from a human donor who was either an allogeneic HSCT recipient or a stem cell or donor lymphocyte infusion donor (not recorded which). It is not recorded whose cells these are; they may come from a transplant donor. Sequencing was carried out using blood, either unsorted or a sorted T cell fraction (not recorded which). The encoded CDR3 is CASTRDRITGELFF. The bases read TGTGCCAGCACCCGGGACAGAATCACCGGGGAGCTGTTTTTT.